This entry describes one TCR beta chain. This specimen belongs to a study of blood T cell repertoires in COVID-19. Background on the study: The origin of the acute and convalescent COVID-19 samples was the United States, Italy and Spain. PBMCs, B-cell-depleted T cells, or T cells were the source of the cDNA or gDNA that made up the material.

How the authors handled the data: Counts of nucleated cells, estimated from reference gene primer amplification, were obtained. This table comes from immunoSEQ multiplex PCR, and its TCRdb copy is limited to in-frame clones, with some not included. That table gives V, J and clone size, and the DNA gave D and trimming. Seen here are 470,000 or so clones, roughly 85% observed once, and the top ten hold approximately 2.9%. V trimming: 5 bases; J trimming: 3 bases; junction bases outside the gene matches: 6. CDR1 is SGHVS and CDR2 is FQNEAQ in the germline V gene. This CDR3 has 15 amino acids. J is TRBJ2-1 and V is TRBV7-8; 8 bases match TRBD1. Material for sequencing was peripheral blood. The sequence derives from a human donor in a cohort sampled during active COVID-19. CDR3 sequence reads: CASSLDRGHYNEQFF. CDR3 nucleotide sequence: TGTGCCAGCAGCCTTGACAGGGGCCACTACAATGAGCAGTTCTTC.